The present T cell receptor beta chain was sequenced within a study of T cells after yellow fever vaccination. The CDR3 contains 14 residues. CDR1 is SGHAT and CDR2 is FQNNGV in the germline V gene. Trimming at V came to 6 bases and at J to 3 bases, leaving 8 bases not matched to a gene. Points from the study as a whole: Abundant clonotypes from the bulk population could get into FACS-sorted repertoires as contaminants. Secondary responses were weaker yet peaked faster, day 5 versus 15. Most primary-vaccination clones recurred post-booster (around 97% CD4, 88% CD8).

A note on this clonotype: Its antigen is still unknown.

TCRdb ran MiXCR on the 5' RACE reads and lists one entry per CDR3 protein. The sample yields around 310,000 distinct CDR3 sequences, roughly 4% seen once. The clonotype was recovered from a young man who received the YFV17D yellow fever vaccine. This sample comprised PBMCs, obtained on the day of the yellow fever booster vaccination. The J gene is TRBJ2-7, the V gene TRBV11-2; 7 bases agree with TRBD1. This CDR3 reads CASSPITGDYEQYF. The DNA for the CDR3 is TGTGCCAGCAGTCCCATCACAGGGGACTACGAGCAGTACTTC.